The clone carrying this TCR beta chain has a handful of counts. The antigen is unknown. The junction departs from germline at one end; a sequencing error may be responsible. Primed by a sample-barcoded 5' primer and a J-beta primer mix, a second PCR proceeded for 7 to 11 cycles. TCRdb fed the 5' RACE reads into MiXCR, producing one record per CDR3 protein. The sample has some 760,000 distinct CDR3 sequences, just under 25% seen once. CDR3 size: 18 residues. Each donor's blood draw was around 9.2 milliliters of peripheral blood. This sample is part of a study of blood T cells in healthy people across ages. Study-level findings and limits: What prevented conclusive comparison of naive and antigen-experienced cells was that PBMCs were unsorted.

These same data were also listed under a study on T cells of mothers and their children. That source adds: For related and unrelated pairs alike, thymic selection shapes TCR recombination output similarly.

This receptor was identified in a boy aged 10-17 years in good health. Sequenced: blood. The V gene is TRBV12-3 or TRBV12-4, the J gene TRBJ1-4; 9 nucleotides align to TRBD1. The CDR3, as DNA: TGTGCCAGCAGCGGCCGGGACAGGGATCCTAAGACTAATGAAAAACTGGTTTTT. Protein sequence: CASSGRDRDPKTNEKLVF.